Below, 28 T cell receptor beta chains from the same sample are listed, as sequenced in a study of cytomegalovirus exposure and HLA in healthy donors. A multiplex PCR was run with 60 Vbeta primers and 13 Jbeta primers. Sequencing used immunoSEQ multiplex PCR; TCRdb keeps in-frame clones, though not all of them. The sample consists of 85,000 to 130,000 clones, roughly two thirds of them appearing once. Sequencing used PBMCs. The origin of the receptors is a female donor in good health and CMV-seronegative.

The V and J genes are TRBV10-3 and TRBJ2-1; 13 nucleotides line up with TRBD2. The CDR3 spans 14 residues. Germline CDR1 reads ENHRY; CDR2 reads SYGVKD. Trimming at V came to 11 bases and at J to 8 bases, leaving 9 bases not matched to a gene. In nucleotides, the CDR3 is TGTGCCGTCCGGACTAGCGGGAGCCCCCATGAGCAGTTCTTC. It translates to CAVRTSGSPHEQFF.

This sequence joins TRBV9 and TRBJ1-1; D is possibly TRBD1 (6 bases). The CDR3 is 15 amino acids. Germline CDR1 and CDR2: SGDLS and YYNGEE. V was clipped by 4 bases and J by 1 base, with 14 bases between them. CDR3 protein: CASSPTGRENTEAFF. DNA of the CDR3: TGTGCCAGCAGCCCGACAGGTAGGGAGAACACTGAAGCTTTCTTT.

This chain connects TRBV18 to TRBJ2-1; TRBD2 matches 16 bases. Looked up from germline, CDR1 is KGHSH and CDR2 is LQKENI. Trimming cost V 5 bases and J 5 bases; bases outside gene matches: 6. The length of the CDR3 is 17 residues. The CDR3 sequence is CASSTGLAGGHDNEQFF. The CDR3 DNA reads TGTGCCAGCTCAACGGGACTAGCGGGAGGGCATGACAATGAGCAGTTCTTC.

The chain has TRBV11-2 and TRBJ2-3, with 11 bases fitting TRBD1. The CDR3 consists of 15 residues. Germline values: CDR1 SGHAT, CDR2 FQNNGV. With V trimmed by 5 bases and J by 6 bases, 7 bases remained unmatched. The DNA for the CDR3 is TGTGCCAGCAGCCCCGGGACAGGGGGATGGGATACGCAGTATTTT. Amino acids: CASSPGTGGWDTQYF.

The CDR3 here is CASALGGGTDYEQYF. CDR3 nucleotide sequence: TGTGCCAGCGCCCTAGGGGGCGGGACCGATTACGAGCAGTACTTC. The chain is built from TRBV2 and TRBJ2-7; maybe TRBD1 (7 bases). Germline CDR1 reads SNHLY; CDR2 reads FYNNEI. Trimming took off 8 bases at V and 4 bases at J, with 21 bases between the two ends. This CDR3 region has 15 residues.

This sequence joins TRBV7-5 and TRBJ2-1; TRBD2 is the table's D call, not checked against the DNA. TRBV7-5 is noted as a pseudogene. This CDR3 spans 15 amino acids. CDR3 region: CVRSPGEAPGNEQFF. DNA of the CDR3: TGTGTCAGAAGCCCCGGGGAGGCCCCTGGCAATGAGCAGTTCTTC.

The rearrangement joins TRBV15 to TRBJ1-2; D is possibly TRBD1 (6 bases). The CDR3 covers 12 residues. From germline, CDR1 is LNHNV and CDR2 YYDKDF (reference sequence). With 0 bases removed from V and 10 bases from J, the gap between germline ends came to 9 bases. The CDR3 here is CATSRDQGIYTF. The DNA for the CDR3 is TGTGCCACCAGCAGAGATCAGGGGATCTACACCTTC.

Note on this clone: This CDR3 fails to terminate in the conserved phenylalanine or tryptophan, so it likely reflects a read error. J is TRBJ2-7 and V is TRBV2; 10 nucleotides line up with TRBD2. V gave up 10 bases and J gave up 4 bases; unmatched junction bases: 10. The CDR3 length is 14 residues. Germline V gene lookup returns CDR1 SNHLY and CDR2 FYNNEI. The CDR3 sequence: CATKKASGSYEQYL. Written as DNA, the CDR3 is TGTGCCACCAAGAAAGCTAGCGGGAGTTACGAGCAGTACCTC.

This clone has just a few counts. This chain connects TRBV9 to TRBJ2-5; 10 positions match TRBD2. Trimming removed 3 bases from V and 0 bases from J; junction bases left unmatched: 2. The CDR3 has 15 residues. Germline assignment: CDR1 SGDLS and CDR2 YYNGEE. The CDR3: CASSGSGRNQETQYF. The CDR3 nucleotides are TGTGCCAGCAGCGGTAGCGGGAGGAACCAAGAGACCCAGTACTTC.

This clone was counted between two and nine times. The V and J genes are TRBV7-2 and TRBJ2-3; 8 nucleotides match TRBD2. Germline CDR1 and CDR2: SGHTA and FQGNSA. This CDR3 is built from 17 residues. V gave up 8 bases and J gave up 0 bases; unmatched junction bases: 13. The CDR3, as DNA: TGTGCCAGCCAACAATATTTAGCGGGATACAGCACAGATACGCAGTATTTT. This translates into CASQQYLAGYSTDTQYF.

This clone was seen a single time. The chain combines TRBV4-1 with TRBJ1-2; TRBD1 agrees at 8 bases. The CDR3 has 15 residues. Germline CDR1 and CDR2: MGHRA and YSYEKL. The junction had 6 bases not matched to a gene; V was cut back by 2 bases and J by 4 bases. The CDR3 spells CASSQPGQGGYGYTF. The CDR3 coding sequence is TGCGCCAGCAGCCAACCTGGACAGGGAGGCTATGGCTACACCTTC.

The V gene is TRBV9, the J gene TRBJ2-3, with 9 nucleotides matching TRBD1. The CDR3 sequence is 15 residues long. With 0 bases clipped from V and 3 bases from J, the junction kept 2 bases outside the gene matches. Germline assignment: CDR1 SGDLS and CDR2 YYNGEE. The CDR3 spells CASSVDRGPTDTQYF. The CDR3 region has the DNA TGTGCCAGCAGCGTAGACAGGGGGCCGACAGATACGCAGTATTTT.

The chain links TRBV2 to TRBJ2-5, with TRBD1 as a possible D gene (7 bases). This CDR3 has 15 amino acids. Germline V CDR1 and CDR2: SNHLY, FYNNEI. Trimming left V 5 bases short and J 2 bases short, with 15 bases between. The CDR3: CASSRNRGGQETQYF. Written as DNA, the CDR3 is TGTGCCAGCAGTCGGAACAGGGGAGGACAAGAGACCCAGTACTTC.

The chain employs TRBV6-5 and TRBJ2-2; 7 bases agree with TRBD1. The germline V gene encodes CDR1 MNHEY and CDR2 SVGAGI. CDR3 size: 14 residues. V trimming: 8 bases; J trimming: 6 bases; junction bases outside the gene matches: 9. CDR3 sequence (DNA): TGTGCCAGCTACAGGGGTTCCTTCTCCGGGGAGCTGTTTTTT. Translated: CASYRGSFSGELFF.

The rearrangement uses TRBV9 and TRBJ2-3, with 7 bases identical to TRBD2. The germline CDR1 and CDR2 sequences are SGDLS and YYNGEE. The CDR3 length is 16 residues. The junction had 8 bases not matched to a gene; V was cut back by 0 bases and J by 4 bases. This CDR3 is CASSVGGAGLPDTQYF. The CDR3 DNA sequence: TGTGCCAGCAGCGTAGGGGGAGCGGGACTCCCAGATACGCAGTATTTT.

The rearrangement links TRBV5-4 to TRBJ2-7, with 8 bases fitting TRBD2. Germline CDR1 reads SGHNT; CDR2 reads YYREEE (reference sequence). J was trimmed by 5 bases and V by 2 bases; bases with no gene match: 12. The CDR3 is 16 residues long. The CDR3 region is CASSFGRAGVVHEQYF. CDR3 sequence (DNA): TGTGCCAGCAGCTTTGGGCGAGCGGGAGTTGTCCACGAGCAGTACTTC.

The gene calls are TRBV10-1 and TRBJ2-7; tentative D call: TRBD2 (5 bases). The CDR3 has 14 residues. Germline-derived CDR1 and CDR2 are WNHNN and SYGVQD (reference sequence). V was clipped by 5 bases and J by 0 bases, with 11 bases between them. CDR3 amino acids: CASSPRGSSYEQYF. The CDR3 nucleotides are TGCGCCAGCAGTCCCCGTGGGAGCTCCTACGAGCAGTACTTC.

CDR3: CASSEWEYAGTQYF. The CDR3 nucleotides read TGTGCCAGCAGTGAATGGGAGTACGCGGGGACCCAGTACTTC. This chain connects TRBV25-1 to TRBJ2-5; D perhaps matches TRBD2 (5 bases). V shed 1 base and J shed 7 bases, with 13 bases lying between them. The CDR3 is 14 residues long. Germline lookup yields CDR1 MGHDK and CDR2 SYGVNS.

This clone was seen only once. The chain links TRBV6-6 to TRBJ2-2, with no clear D. The CDR3 is made up of 13 amino acids. V was shortened by 10 bases and J by 1 base, with 10 bases between the two germline ends. Germline loops: CDR1 MNHNY, CDR2 SVGAGI (reference sequence). The CDR3 spells CATLPWNTGELFF. The CDR3 nucleotides are TGTGCCACCCTCCCCTGGAACACCGGGGAGCTGTTTTTT.

The J gene is TRBJ1-2, the V gene TRBV5-1; 10 bases align to TRBD1. The J segment lost 5 bases and the V segment lost 7 bases, leaving 5 bases of the junction unmatched. This CDR3 has 13 amino acids. Germline V lookup: CDR1 SGHRS, CDR2 YFSETQ. CDR3 sequence reads: CASGGQGEYGYTF. The CDR3 DNA reads TGCGCCAGCGGAGGACAGGGGGAATATGGCTACACCTTC. Full variable domain (missing parts from reference TRBV5-1 and TRBJ1-2): KAGVTQTPRYLIKTRGQQVTLSCSPISGHRSVSWYQQTPGQGLQFLFEYFSETQRNKGNFPGRFSGRQFSNSRSEMNVSTLELGDSALYLCASGGQGEYGYTFGSGTRLTVV.

This clone was recorded a few times. The V call is TRBV6-1, the J call TRBJ2-5; TRBD2 agrees at 11 bases. Germline CDR1 is MNHNS and CDR2 is SASEGT. After removal of 2 bases from V and 1 base from J, the junction contained 0 bases not matched to a gene. This CDR3 is built from 15 residues. DNA of the CDR3: TGTGCCAGCAGTGAACTAGCGGGAGGCCAAGAGACCCAGTACTTC. It translates to CASSELAGGQETQYF.

The chain carries TRBV28 and TRBJ1-2; unclear D gene. The CDR3 totals 13 residues. Germline CDR1 reads MDHEN; CDR2 reads SYDVKM. The V end was cut by 8 bases, the J end by 0 bases, with 10 bases between. The CDR3 sequence is CASSVPSNYGYTF. CDR3 bases: TGTGCCAGCTCAGTGCCGTCTAACTATGGCTACACCTTC.

This rearrangement joins TRBV4-3 to TRBJ2-2, with 9 bases that match TRBD2. Unmatched junction bases numbered 3, after V lost 4 bases and J lost 6 bases. The CDR3 consists of 14 residues. From germline, CDR1 is LGHNA and CDR2 YSLEER. The CDR3 region is CASSLLAGAGELFF. CDR3 in DNA: TGCGCCAGCAGCCTCTTAGCGGGAGCCGGGGAGCTGTTTTTT.

The CDR3 nucleotides are TGTGCCAGCAGTTTCTACGGTAGCGGGTACACCGGGGAGCTGTTTTTT. Translation gives CASSFYGSGYTGELFF. This rearrangement joins TRBV27 to TRBJ2-2, with 7 bases fitting TRBD2. With V trimmed by 3 bases and J by 3 bases, 7 bases remained unmatched. The CDR3 has 16 amino acids. In germline, CDR1 is MNHEY, CDR2 SMNVEV (reference sequence).

The chain has TRBV19 and TRBJ1-5, with a possible D match to TRBD1 (5 bases). Between the trimmed V and J ends, which lost 6 bases and 4 bases, there was a span of 16 bases. Per germline, CDR1 LNHDA and CDR2 SQIVND (reference sequence). This CDR3 region has 15 residues. Here the CDR3 DNA reads TGTGCCAGTAGCCCCTCCCCGGGGGGGAATCAGCCCCAGCATTTT. Protein sequence: CASSPSPGGNQPQHF.

Points on this clone: The junction shows a germline mismatch at one end, possibly a read error. This chain joins TRBV7-7 and TRBJ1-5; D may be TRBD1 (5 bases). Germline V gene lookup returns CDR1 SSHAT and CDR2 FNYEAQ (reference sequence). This CDR3 has 15 residues. Here the CDR3 DNA reads TGTGCTAGCAGCTCCCCGGGGGGGGGCAATCAGCCCCAGCATTTT. Its translation is CASSSPGGGNQPQHF.

The chain is built from TRBV28 and TRBJ1-1; D unclear. From germline, CDR1 is MDHEN and CDR2 SYDVKM. The CDR3 runs 15 residues. V was shortened by 4 bases and J by 1 base, with 13 bases between the two germline ends. CDR3 amino acids: CASSSYVGRNTEAFF. CDR3 bases: TGTGCCAGCAGTTCCTACGTTGGTCGGAACACTGAAGCTTTCTTT.

V gene TRBV29-1 combines with J gene TRBJ2-3; 8 nucleotides match TRBD2. Germline V gives CDR1 SQVTM, CDR2 ANQGSEA. V lost 3 bases to trimming and J lost 3 bases; unmatched junction nucleotides: 8. There are 15 residues in the CDR3. The CDR3 sequence: CSVDSQRESTDTQYF. CDR3 nucleotides: TGCAGCGTTGACTCCCAGCGGGAGTCAACAGATACGCAGTATTTT.